This T cell receptor beta chain came from a study of T cell repertoires in ileal Crohn's disease. Regarding the study as a whole: Mucosal expansions were suggested to be mainly CD8 T cells.

This clone was detected a few times. Its antigen is not identified. The germline V gene has CDR1 SGHRS and CDR2 YFSETQ. The CDR3 is 14 amino acids. The ends lost 4 bases at V and 4 bases at J; junction bases unmatched: 6. The protocol was immunoSEQ multiplex PCR, while the TCRdb copy is restricted to in-frame clones and leaves out a portion. The table includes 4,500 to 6,500 clones, roughly four fifths detected once. The time point denotes: proximal margin of the surgical specimen (macroscopically non-inflamed). V usage is TRBV5-1 and J usage is TRBJ1-2, with 8 bases lining up with TRBD1. The receptor's source is an adult with Crohn's disease. Sequenced input: ileal tissue. CDR3 sequence reads: CASSQAGTGYGYTF. The DNA of the CDR3 is TGCGCCAGCAGCCAGGCCGGGACAGGCTATGGCTACACCTTC.